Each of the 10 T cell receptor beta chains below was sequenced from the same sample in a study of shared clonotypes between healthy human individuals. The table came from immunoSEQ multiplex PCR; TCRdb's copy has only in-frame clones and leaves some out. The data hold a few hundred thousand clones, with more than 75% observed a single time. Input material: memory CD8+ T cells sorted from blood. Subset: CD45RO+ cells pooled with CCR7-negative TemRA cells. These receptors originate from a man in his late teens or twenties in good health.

Written as DNA, the CDR3 is TGTGCCAGCAGCCAAGGCGGGACTAGCGGGAGCTACGAGCAGTACTTC. Amino acid sequence: CASSQGGTSGSYEQYF. The rearrangement uses TRBV7-2 and TRBJ2-7; 14 nucleotides align to TRBD2. The length of the CDR3 is 16 residues. Germline assignment: CDR1 SGHTA and CDR2 FQGNSA. J gave up 3 bases and V 5 bases, and 6 bases lay outside the gene matches. Full variable domain (missing parts from reference TRBV7-2 and TRBJ2-7): GAGVSQSPSNKVTEKGKDVELRCDPISGHTALYWYRQSLGQGLEFLIYFQGNSAPDKSGLPSDRFSAERTGGSVSTLTIQRTQQEDSAVYLCASSQGGTSGSYEQYFGPGTRLTVT.

The CDR3 sequence: CASSGPSLGTIVEQFF. The CDR3 nucleotides are TGTGCCAGCAGTGGGCCATCCCTCGGGACTATTGTTGAGCAGTTCTTC. The chain joins TRBV2 to TRBJ2-1, with TRBD2 identical over 7 bases. Germline-derived CDR1 and CDR2 are SNHLY and FYNNEI. Losses at the gene ends were 4 bases for V and 9 bases for J; bases not matched to a gene: 15. The CDR3 extends over 16 amino acids.

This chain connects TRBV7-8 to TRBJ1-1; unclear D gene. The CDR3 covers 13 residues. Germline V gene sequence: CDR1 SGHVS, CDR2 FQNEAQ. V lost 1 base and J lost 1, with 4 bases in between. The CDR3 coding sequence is TGTGCCAGCAGCTTAGACGAGAACACTGAAGCTTTCTTT. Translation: CASSLDENTEAFF. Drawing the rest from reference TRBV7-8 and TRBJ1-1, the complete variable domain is GAGVSQSPRYKVAKRGQDVALRCDPISGHVSLFWYQQALGQGPEFLTYFQNEAQLDKSGLPSDRFFAERPEGSVSTLKIQRTQQEDSAVYLCASSLDENTEAFFGQGTRLTVV.

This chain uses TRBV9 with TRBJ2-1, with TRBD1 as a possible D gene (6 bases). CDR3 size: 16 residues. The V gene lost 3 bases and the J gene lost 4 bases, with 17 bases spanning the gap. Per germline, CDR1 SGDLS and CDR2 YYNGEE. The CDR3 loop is CASSGTDILIYNEQFF. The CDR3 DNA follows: TGTGCCAGCAGCGGGACAGACATTTTGATATACAATGAGCAGTTCTTC.

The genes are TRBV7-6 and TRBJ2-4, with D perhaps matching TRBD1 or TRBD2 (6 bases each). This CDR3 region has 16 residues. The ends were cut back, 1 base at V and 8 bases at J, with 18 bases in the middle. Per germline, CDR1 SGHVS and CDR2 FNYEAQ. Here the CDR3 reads CASSLESTGGADIQYF. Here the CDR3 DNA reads TGTGCCAGCAGCTTAGAATCGACAGGCGGGGCGGACATTCAGTACTTC.

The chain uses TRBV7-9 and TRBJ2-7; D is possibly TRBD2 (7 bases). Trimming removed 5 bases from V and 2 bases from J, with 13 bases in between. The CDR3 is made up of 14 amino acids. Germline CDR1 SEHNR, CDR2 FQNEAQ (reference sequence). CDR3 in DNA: TGTGCCAGCAGCCCAAGGGGGGGTCCCTACGAGCAGTACTTC. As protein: CASSPRGGPYEQYF. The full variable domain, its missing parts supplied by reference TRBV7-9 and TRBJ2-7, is DTGVSQNPRHKITKRGQNVTFRCDPISEHNRLYWYRQTLGQGPEFLTYFQNEAQLEKSRLLSDRFSAERPKGSFSTLEIQRTEQGDSAMYLCASSPRGGPYEQYFGPGTRLTVT.

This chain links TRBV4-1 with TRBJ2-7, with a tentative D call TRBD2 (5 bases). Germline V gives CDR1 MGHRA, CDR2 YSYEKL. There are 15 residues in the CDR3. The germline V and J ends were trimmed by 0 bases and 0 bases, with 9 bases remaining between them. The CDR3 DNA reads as TGCGCCAGCAGCCAAGATCAAGCGGTCTCCTACGAGCAGTACTTC. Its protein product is CASSQDQAVSYEQYF.

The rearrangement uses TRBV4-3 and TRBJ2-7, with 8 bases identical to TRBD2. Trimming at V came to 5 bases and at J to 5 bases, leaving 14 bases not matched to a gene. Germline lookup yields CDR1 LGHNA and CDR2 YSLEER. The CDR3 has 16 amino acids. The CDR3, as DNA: TGCGCCAGCAGCTCCAATAGGTGGCTAGCGGGCGACGAGCAGTACTTC. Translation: CASSSNRWLAGDEQYF.

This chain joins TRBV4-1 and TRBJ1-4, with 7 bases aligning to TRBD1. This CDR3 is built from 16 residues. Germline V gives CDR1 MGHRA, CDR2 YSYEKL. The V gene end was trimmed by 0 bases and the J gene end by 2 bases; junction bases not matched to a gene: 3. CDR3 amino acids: CASSQDPTGTNEKLFF. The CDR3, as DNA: TGCGCCAGCAGCCAAGATCCGACAGGGACTAATGAAAAACTGTTTTTT.

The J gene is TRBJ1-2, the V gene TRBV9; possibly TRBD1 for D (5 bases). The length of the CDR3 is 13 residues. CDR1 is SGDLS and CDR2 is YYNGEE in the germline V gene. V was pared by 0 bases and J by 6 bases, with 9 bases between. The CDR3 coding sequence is TGTGCCAGCAGCGTAGCAGGGATTGATGGCTACACCTTC. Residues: CASSVAGIDGYTF.